Sequencing of this T cell receptor beta chain was carried out in a study of circulating and synovial CD4+ cells in juvenile arthritis. TCRdb's copy holds only in-frame clones and misses some; the assay was immunoSEQ multiplex PCR. Of approximately 36,000 clones listed, approximately 96% are singletons. The study, taken as a whole, reports: CPL and bulk CD4 samples differed at least tenfold in T cell genomes.

The ends lost 0 bases at V and 0 bases at J; junction bases unmatched: 5. This CDR3 spans 17 amino acids. Turning to this clone: What it binds is unknown.

The TCR comes from a human donor with juvenile idiopathic arthritis. Sequencing was done on a sample of CD4+ T cells from blood. The rearrangement links TRBV23-1 to TRBJ2-3; 8 bases align to TRBD2. TRBV23-1 is known as an ORF, though its function is uncertain. CDR3 nucleotides: TGCGCCAGCAGTCAATCGGAGCGGGGGCCTAGCACAGATACGCAGTATTTT. Amino acids: CASSQSERGPSTDTQYF.